This record covers a single T cell receptor beta chain. This clonotype was seen a few times. Its antigen is unknown. No base qualities exist here, and no much larger clone lies one base off it. Ficoll-Paque density gradient centrifugation was the method used to isolate PBMCs. The data stem from a study of T-cell memory formation after mild COVID-19 (dated by TCRdb to the early 2020s). In terms of the full investigation: Most TCR sequence clusters were specific to one of the two donors. Two young, previously healthy adult volunteers made up the cohort, one male and one female. T-cell clones expanding and contracting after mild COVID-19 in a couple of donors were tracked by longitudinal TCRalpha and TCRbeta repertoire sequencing. The paper as a whole reports these results and caveats: Balanced CD4/CD8 phenotypes were observed for clones contracting from day 15 to 85, whereas a bias towards CD4+ was observed for a second wave of clones expanding from day 15 to 37. Some responding clones were detected in pre-infection memory, which suggested that pre-existing cross-reactive memory T cells had joined the SARS-CoV-2 response. Contracting CD4+ clones were found mainly in CM and EM memory subsets, while CD8+ clones were enriched in EMRA. The second-wave clones that peaked on day 37 were not confirmed to be SARS-CoV-2 specific. Only a couple of mild cases were covered in the study, and larger cohorts including severe cases with pre-infection samples were considered necessary.

The CDR3 sequence holds 15 residues, the cysteine and phenylalanine included. Only the CDR3 region is kept as DNA, spanning 45 bases read in frame from base 1. Looking up the germline V gene yields CDR1 SGHRS and CDR2 YFSETQ. V trim: 2 bases; J trim: 1 base; unmatched bases: 4. Sequencer: Illumina NovaSeq 6000. cDNA libraries for TCRalpha and TCRbeta were prepared by 5'RACE using constant-segment primers, with sample barcodes and unique molecular identifiers added. Trizol reagent was used to extract RNA from every sample. Libraries were amplified in two PCR steps, with a second sample barcode and Illumina TruSeq adapters added in the second step. The libraries were sequenced on an Illumina NovaSeq using 2 x 150 bp paired-end reads. The published analysis was carried out like this. Reads were demultiplexed and collapsed into UMI-guided consensus sequences with migec v1.2.7. Using mixcr v2.1.11, the UMI consensuses were aligned to TRA and TRB V and J templates and assembled into clonotypes. Clonotypes were classified as expanded or contracted when called significant by both edgeR and NoisET, with noise models trained on biological replicates. edgeR calls used a false discovery rate-adjusted p below 0.01 and a log2 fold-change threshold of 1. As an exploratory analysis of dynamics, max-normalized trajectories of the 1000 most abundant clonotypes were examined with PCA combined with hierarchical clustering. Each responding clone was given a CD4 or CD8 phenotype based on the CD4+ and CD8+ repertoires, which had been sequenced separately. TCRdb reworked the public reads: Q25 trimming with fastp, MiXCR clone assembly, productive beta chains retained. A single entry per CDR3 protein holds the most common genes and DNA from its merged rows. The V and J calls shown here were made by TCRdb, not taken from the authors' results. This sample is represented by 300,000 to 400,000 distinct CDR3 sequences; around 21% of them were singletons. Around 13% of the sample is held by the ten biggest clonotypes.

The sequence links TRBV5-1 to TRBJ1-2; 8 bases in between match TRBD1. The sequenced sample was PBMCs or a T cell subset sorted from them (not recorded which). This TCR was sampled from an adult woman who had mild COVID-19 (a few samples of this study predate the infection). The sample titles of this study are shuffled in the database, so cell type and time point are left out; the donor was told from shared clones. The nucleotide sequence is TGCGCCAGCAGCTTAATGACAGGGGTTAACTATGGCTACACCTTC. It codes for CASSLMTGVNYGYTF. Where the CDR3 stops, the reference TRBV5-1 and TRBJ1-2 genes take over; the full variable domain is KAGVTQTPRYLIKTRGQQVTLSCSPISGHRSVSWYQQTPGQGLQFLFEYFSETQRNKGNFPGRFSGRQFSNSRSEMNVSTLELGDSALYLCASSLMTGVNYGYTFGSGTRLTVV.